This T cell receptor beta chain was documented in a study of CD8 T cells in ankylosing spondylitis. Study findings and constraints: Earlier reports found some motif variants in synovial fluid and blood in reactive arthritis. A TCR beta motif of fewer than ten highly homologous variants appeared characteristic of ankylosing spondylitis blood.

V was clipped by 6 bases and J by 5 bases, with 11 bases between them. Per germline, CDR1 DFQATT and CDR2 SNEGSKA (reference sequence). The CDR3 consists of 12 residues. As the method for making TCR beta libraries, quantitative 5'-RACE with molecular barcodes was used. TCRdb processed the 5' RACE reads anew with MiXCR; each CDR3 protein has one entry. The table shows fewer than 550,000 distinct CDR3 sequences, with under 5.5% occurring only once. The sample holds many counts of this clonotype. What it recognizes is unknown. The sequenced sample was blood, either unsorted or a sorted T cell fraction (not recorded which). The source is a male donor with ankylosing spondylitis. The V gene is TRBV20-1, the J gene TRBJ2-1; tentative D call: TRBD2 (5 bases). In nucleotides, the CDR3 is TGCAGTGCCACCACTAGAGACAATGAGCAGTTCTTC. This codes for CSATTRDNEQFF.